These 13 T cell receptor beta chains were sequenced from one sample in a study of Ad26.COV2.S vaccination and SARS-CoV-2 variants. Produced via immunoSEQ multiplex PCR; TCRdb's table is partial and in-frame only. The repertoire consists of roughly 380,000 clones, with roughly 90% occurring once and the leading ten covering less than 4.5%. Treatment: roughly 19 received Ad26.COV2.S at low or high dose, single or two shots; roughly five received placebo; per-sample allocation not given. After the first vaccine or placebo injection, samples were drawn on day 63. The sequenced sample was peripheral blood, obtained in a trial of Ad26.COV2.S vaccine versus placebo. Every receptor here comes from a person between 18 and 65 years old who received the Ad26.COV2.S COVID-19 vaccine or a placebo.

This sequence joins TRBV29-1 and TRBJ2-1; D may match TRBD1 or TRBD2 (5 bases each). From germline, CDR1 is SQVTM and CDR2 ANQGSEA. This CDR3 spans 13 amino acids. V was pared by 5 bases and J by 6 bases, with 14 bases between. In DNA, the CDR3 is TGCAGCGTTCCCGGGACCCAGGGCAATGAGCAGTTCTTC. The encoded protein is CSVPGTQGNEQFF.

This sequence joins TRBV11-2 and TRBJ2-7; TRBD2 is a possible D gene (5 bases). The CDR3 consists of 14 residues. V was cut by 0 bases and J by 2 bases, with 8 bases left in between. Germline V gives CDR1 SGHAT, CDR2 FQNNGV. CDR3 protein: CASSLDVGAYEQYF. The CDR3 DNA reads TGTGCCAGCAGCTTAGATGTCGGGGCCTACGAGCAGTACTTC.

V and J are TRBV24-1 and TRBJ1-2; 10 bases line up with TRBD1. V lost 9 bases to trimming and J lost 3 bases; unmatched junction nucleotides: 6. The CDR3 totals 14 residues. Germline-derived CDR1 and CDR2 are KGHDR and SFDVKD. CDR3 in amino acids: CATQDRGGYYGYTF. In nucleotides, the CDR3 is TGTGCCACCCAGGACAGGGGGGGATACTATGGCTACACCTTC.

This sequence joins TRBV29-1 and TRBJ2-3, with a weak D call TRBD2 (5 bases). The germline V gene has CDR1 SQVTM and CDR2 ANQGSEA. Trimming pared 5 bases from V and 6 bases from J, leaving 12 bases between. The CDR3 loop spans 12 amino acids. As DNA, the CDR3 is TGCAGCGTTCAACAGACTATTGATACGCAGTATTTT. Its translation is CSVQQTIDTQYF.

V is TRBV6-5 and J is TRBJ2-3; 7 positions match TRBD1. Looked up from germline, CDR1 is MNHEY and CDR2 is SVGAGI. The CDR3 has 14 residues. Losses at the gene ends were 6 bases for V and 7 bases for J; bases not matched to a gene: 10. The CDR3 DNA reads TGTGCCAGCAGACAAAGGACAGGAGATAATACGCAGTATTTT. Translating gives CASRQRTGDNTQYF.

The chain has TRBV12-3 or TRBV12-4 and TRBJ2-5; a possible D gene is TRBD1 (6 bases). Between the trimmed V and J ends, which lost 5 bases and 2 bases, there was a span of 9 bases. The CDR3 sequence is 13 residues long. The CDR3 sequence is CASSRTAQETQYF. CDR3 DNA: TGTGCCAGCAGTCGGACAGCACAAGAGACCCAGTACTTC.

This chain uses TRBV6-5 with TRBJ2-5; D unclear. The length of the CDR3 is 16 residues. The ends were cut back, 0 bases at V and 7 bases at J, with 18 bases in the middle. Germline V CDR1 and CDR2: MNHEY, SVGAGI. For the CDR3, the DNA is TGTGCCAGCAGTTACTCGGTCCCCCCCTCGATAGGGACCCAGTACTTC. This translates into CASSYSVPPSIGTQYF.

The chain recombines TRBV27 with TRBJ2-3; TRBD1 agrees at 8 bases. Germline V gene data show CDR1 as MNHEY and CDR2 as SMNVEV (reference sequence). The length of the CDR3 is 15 residues. V gave up 5 bases and J gave up 5 bases; unmatched junction bases: 9. The CDR3 reads CASSPRQGYVDTQYF. The DNA of the CDR3 is TGTGCCAGCAGTCCCCGACAGGGGTACGTAGATACGCAGTATTTT.

Details on this clone: Different DNA sequences within this sample yield the same CDR3. The gene calls are TRBV30 and TRBJ2-5; 8 bases are a match to TRBD2. The CDR3 runs to 13 residues. The V gene's germline CDR1 is GTSNPN and CDR2 SVGIG (reference sequence). After removal of 4 bases from V and 5 bases from J, the junction contained 6 bases not matched to a gene. Here the CDR3 reads CAWTLGGGETQYF. As DNA, the CDR3 is TGTGCCTGGACACTCGGGGGGGGTGAGACCCAGTACTTC.

The chain joins TRBV18 to TRBJ2-7; D perhaps matches TRBD2 (6 bases). Per the germline V gene, CDR1 is KGHSH and CDR2 is LQKENI. The CDR3 is 13 residues long. Trimming removed 3 bases at V and 4 bases at J, with 10 bases between. CDR3: CASSPAGSYEQYF. DNA of the CDR3: TGTGCCAGCTCACCTGCGGGGTCGTACGAGCAGTACTTC.

The CDR3: CASSLTIPYARNSPLHF. In nucleotides, the CDR3 is TGCGCCAGCAGCTTGACGATCCCTTACGCTCGGAATTCACCCCTCCACTTT. The chain links TRBV5-1 to TRBJ1-6; D is ambiguous. This CDR3 spans 17 amino acids. V was trimmed by 1 base and J by 7 bases, leaving 18 bases between them. Germline V gene sequence: CDR1 SGHRS, CDR2 YFSETQ.

This clone was detected once. This chain links TRBV7-2 with TRBJ2-5; 11 bases are shared with TRBD2. CDR3 length: 15 amino acids. J was trimmed by 4 bases and V by 1 base; bases with no gene match: 2. Germline CDR1 reads SGHTA; CDR2 reads FQGNSA. CDR3 loop: CASSLGGTSGETQYF. The CDR3 nucleotides read TGTGCCAGCAGCTTAGGGGGGACTAGCGGAGAGACCCAGTACTTC.

This clone was seen a handful of times. The gene calls are TRBV28 and TRBJ1-4; D may be TRBD1 (5 bases). V lost 2 bases to trimming and J lost 8 bases, with 12 bases between them. Germline V lookup: CDR1 MDHEN, CDR2 SYDVKM. This CDR3 spans 14 amino acids. In DNA, the CDR3 is TGTGCCAGCAGTTTAAGGTCAGGGCAAGAAAAACTGTTTTTT. Amino acid sequence: CASSLRSGQEKLFF. Together with reference TRBV28 and TRBJ1-4, the CDR3 gives the full variable domain: DVKVTQSSRYLVKRTGEKVFLECVQDMDHENMFWYRQDPGLGLRLIYFSYDVKMKEKGDIPEGYSVSREKKERFSLILESASTNQTSMYLCASSLRSGQEKLFFGSGTQLSVL.